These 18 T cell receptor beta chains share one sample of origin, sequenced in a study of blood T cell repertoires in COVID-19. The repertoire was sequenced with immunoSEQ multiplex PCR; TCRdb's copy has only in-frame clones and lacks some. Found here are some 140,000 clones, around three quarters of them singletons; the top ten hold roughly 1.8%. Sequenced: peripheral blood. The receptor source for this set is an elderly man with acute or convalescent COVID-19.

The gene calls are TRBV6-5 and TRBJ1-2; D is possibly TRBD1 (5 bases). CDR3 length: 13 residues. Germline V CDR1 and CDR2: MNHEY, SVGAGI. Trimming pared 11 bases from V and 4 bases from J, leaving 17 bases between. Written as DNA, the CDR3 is TGTGCCGGGGAGGACAAGGGAGGCTATGGCTACACCTTC. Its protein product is CAGEDKGGYGYTF.

The CDR3 is CASSIAPGSTSNSPLHF. The CDR3 bases are TGTGCCAGTAGTATAGCCCCAGGGTCGACGAGTAATTCACCCCTCCACTTT. The chain employs TRBV19 and TRBJ1-6, with TRBD1 as a possible D gene (5 bases). The CDR3 totals 17 residues. The V and J ends lost 1 base and 6 bases respectively, with 16 bases between them. The germline V gene has CDR1 LNHDA and CDR2 SQIVND (reference sequence). Variable domain in full (rest from reference TRBV19 and TRBJ1-6): DGGITQSPKYLFRKEGQNVTLSCEQNLNHDAMYWYRQDPGQGLRLIYYSQIVNDFQKGDIAEGYSVSREKKESFPLTVTSAQKNPTAFYLCASSIAPGSTSNSPLHFGNGTRLTVT.

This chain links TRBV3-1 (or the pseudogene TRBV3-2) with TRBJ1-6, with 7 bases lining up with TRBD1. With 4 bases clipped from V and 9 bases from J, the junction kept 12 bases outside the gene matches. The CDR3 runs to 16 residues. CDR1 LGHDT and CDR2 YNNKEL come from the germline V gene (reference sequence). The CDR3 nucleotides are TGTGCCAGCAGCCTCGCCTCGACAGGGCTCGGTTCACCCCTCCACTTT. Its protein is CASSLASTGLGSPLHF.

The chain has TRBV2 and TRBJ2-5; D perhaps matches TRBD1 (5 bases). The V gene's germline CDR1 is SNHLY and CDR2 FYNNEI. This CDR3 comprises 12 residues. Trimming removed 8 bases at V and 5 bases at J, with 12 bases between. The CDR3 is CASEDIEETQYF. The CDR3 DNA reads TGTGCCAGCGAGGACATTGAGGAGACCCAGTACTTC.

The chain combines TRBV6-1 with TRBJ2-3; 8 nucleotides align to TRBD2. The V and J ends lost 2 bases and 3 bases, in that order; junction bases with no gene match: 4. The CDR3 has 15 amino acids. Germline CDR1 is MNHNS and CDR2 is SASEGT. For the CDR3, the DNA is TGTGCCAGCAGTGAATTGCGCGGGGGGACAGATACGCAGTATTTT. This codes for CASSELRGGTDTQYF.

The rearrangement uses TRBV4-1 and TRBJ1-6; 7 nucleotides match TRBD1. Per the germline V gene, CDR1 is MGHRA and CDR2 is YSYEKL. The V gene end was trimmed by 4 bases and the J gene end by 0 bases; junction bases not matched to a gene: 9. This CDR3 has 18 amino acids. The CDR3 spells CASSRDRASSSYNSPLHF. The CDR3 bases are TGCGCCAGCAGCCGCGACAGGGCCTCGAGCTCCTATAATTCACCCCTCCACTTT.

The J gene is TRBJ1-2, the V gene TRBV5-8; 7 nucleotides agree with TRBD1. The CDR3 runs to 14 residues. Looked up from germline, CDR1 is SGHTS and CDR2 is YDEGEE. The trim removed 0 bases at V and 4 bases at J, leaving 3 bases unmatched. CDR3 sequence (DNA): TGTGCCAGCAGCTTGGGCCAGGGGGTCTATGGCTACACCTTC. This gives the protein CASSLGQGVYGYTF.

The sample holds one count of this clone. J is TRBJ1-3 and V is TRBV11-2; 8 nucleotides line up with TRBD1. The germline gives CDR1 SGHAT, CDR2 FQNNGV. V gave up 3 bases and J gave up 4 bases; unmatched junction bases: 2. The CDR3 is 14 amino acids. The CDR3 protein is CASSLTGAGNTIYF. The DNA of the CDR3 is TGTGCCAGCAGCTTGACAGGGGCCGGAAACACCATATATTTT.

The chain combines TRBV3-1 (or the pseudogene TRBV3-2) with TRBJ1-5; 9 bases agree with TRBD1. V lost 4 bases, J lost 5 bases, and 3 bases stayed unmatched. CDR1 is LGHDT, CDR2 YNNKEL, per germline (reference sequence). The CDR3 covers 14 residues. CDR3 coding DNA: TGTGCCAGCAGCCGCAGGACAGGGGATCAGCCCCAGCATTTT. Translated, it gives CASSRRTGDQPQHF.

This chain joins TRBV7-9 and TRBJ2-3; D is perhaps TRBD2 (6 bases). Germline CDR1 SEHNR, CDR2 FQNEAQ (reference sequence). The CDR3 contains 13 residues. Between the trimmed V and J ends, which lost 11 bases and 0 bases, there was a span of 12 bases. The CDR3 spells CASRGTSTDTQYF. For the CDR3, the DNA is TGTGCCTCTCGGGGGACTAGCACAGATACGCAGTATTTT. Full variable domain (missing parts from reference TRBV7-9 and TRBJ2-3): DTGVSQNPRHKITKRGQNVTFRCDPISEHNRLYWYRQTLGQGPEFLTYFQNEAQLEKSRLLSDRFSAERPKGSFSTLEIQRTEQGDSAMYLCASRGTSTDTQYFGPGTRLTVL.

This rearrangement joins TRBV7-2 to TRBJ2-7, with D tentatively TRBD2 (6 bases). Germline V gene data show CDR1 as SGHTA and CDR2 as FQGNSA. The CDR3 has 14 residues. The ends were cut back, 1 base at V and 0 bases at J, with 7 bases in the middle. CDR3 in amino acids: CASSLGGNSYEQYF. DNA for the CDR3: TGTGCCAGCAGCTTAGGCGGGAACTCCTACGAGCAGTACTTC.

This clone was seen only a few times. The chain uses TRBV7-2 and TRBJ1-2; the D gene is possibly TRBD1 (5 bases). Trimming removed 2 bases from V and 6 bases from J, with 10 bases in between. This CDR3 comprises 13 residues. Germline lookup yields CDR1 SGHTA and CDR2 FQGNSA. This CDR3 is CASSLNQGDGYTF. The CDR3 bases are TGTGCCAGCAGCTTAAATCAGGGCGATGGCTACACCTTC.

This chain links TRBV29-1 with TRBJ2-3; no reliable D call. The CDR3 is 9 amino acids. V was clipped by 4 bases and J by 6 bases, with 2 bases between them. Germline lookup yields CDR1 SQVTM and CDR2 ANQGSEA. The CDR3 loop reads CSVADTQYF. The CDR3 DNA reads TGCAGCGTTGCTGATACGCAGTATTTT.

The CDR3 loop is CASSPGQGGSPLHF. The CDR3 nucleotides are TGCGCCAGCAGCCCCGGACAGGGCGGCTCACCCCTCCACTTT. The chain recombines TRBV5-1 with TRBJ1-6; 8 bases are shared with TRBD1. Germline V gene sequence: CDR1 SGHRS, CDR2 YFSETQ. This CDR3 contains 14 residues. With V trimmed by 4 bases and J by 10 bases, 7 bases remained unmatched.

The CDR3 spells CSVLTPPYGYTF. CDR3 DNA: TGCAGCGTTCTGACACCTCCCTATGGCTACACCTTC. The chain has TRBV29-1 and TRBJ1-2; no firm D call. Germline CDR1 reads SQVTM; CDR2 reads ANQGSEA. V lost 5 bases and J lost 4, with 11 bases in between. This CDR3 contains 12 residues. Combining the CDR3 with reference TRBV29-1 and TRBJ1-2 gives the whole variable domain SAVISQKPSRDICQRGTSLTIQCQVDSQVTMMFWYRQQPGQSLTLIATANQGSEATYESGFVIDKFPISRPNLTFSTLTVSNMSPEDSSIYLCSVLTPPYGYTFGSGTRLTVV.

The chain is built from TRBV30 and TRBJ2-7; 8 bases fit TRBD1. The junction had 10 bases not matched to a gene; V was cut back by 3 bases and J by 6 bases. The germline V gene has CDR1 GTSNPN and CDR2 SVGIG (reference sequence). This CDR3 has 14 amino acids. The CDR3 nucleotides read TGTGCCTGGAGCCTCAGGGGGCCCAATGGCGAGCAGTACTTC. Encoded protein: CAWSLRGPNGEQYF.

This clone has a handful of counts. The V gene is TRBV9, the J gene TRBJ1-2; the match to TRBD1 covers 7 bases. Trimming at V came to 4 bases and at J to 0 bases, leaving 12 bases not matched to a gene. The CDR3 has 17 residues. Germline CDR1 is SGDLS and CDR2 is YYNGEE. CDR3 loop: CASSPRDPGTANYGYTF. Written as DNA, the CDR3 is TGTGCCAGCAGCCCCCGAGATCCCGGGACAGCTAACTATGGCTACACCTTC.

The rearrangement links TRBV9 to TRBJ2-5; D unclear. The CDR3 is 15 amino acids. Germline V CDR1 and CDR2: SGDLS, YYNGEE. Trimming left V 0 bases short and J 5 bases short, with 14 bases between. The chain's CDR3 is CASSVAGRPQETQYF. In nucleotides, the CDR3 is TGTGCCAGCAGCGTAGCTGGGCGCCCGCAGGAGACCCAGTACTTC.